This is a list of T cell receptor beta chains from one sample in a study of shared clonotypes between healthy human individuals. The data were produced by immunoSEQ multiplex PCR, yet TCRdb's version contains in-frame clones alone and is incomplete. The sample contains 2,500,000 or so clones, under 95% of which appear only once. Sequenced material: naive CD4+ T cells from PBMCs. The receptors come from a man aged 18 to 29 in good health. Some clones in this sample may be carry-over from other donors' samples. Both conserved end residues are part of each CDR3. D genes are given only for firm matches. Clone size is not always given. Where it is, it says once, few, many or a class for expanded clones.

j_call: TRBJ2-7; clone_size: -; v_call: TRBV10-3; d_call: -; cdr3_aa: CAIKQGTFSYEQYF; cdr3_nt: TGTGCCATCAAACAGGGAACCTTCTCCTACGAGCAGTACTTC
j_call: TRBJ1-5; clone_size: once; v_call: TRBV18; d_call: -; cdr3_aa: CASSLGDSNQPQHF; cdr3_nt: TGTGCCAGCTCCCTGGGGGATAGCAATCAGCCCCAGCATTTT
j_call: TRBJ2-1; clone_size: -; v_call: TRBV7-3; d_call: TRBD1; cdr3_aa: CASSPKGQGASNEQFF; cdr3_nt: TGTGCCAGCAGCCCAAAAGGACAGGGGGCGTCCAATGAGCAGTTCTTC
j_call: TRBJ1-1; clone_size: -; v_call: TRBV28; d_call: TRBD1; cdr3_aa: CASSLSHRGQGNTEAFF; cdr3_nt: TGTGCCAGCAGTTTATCCCATAGGGGACAGGGGAACACTGAAGCTTTCTTT
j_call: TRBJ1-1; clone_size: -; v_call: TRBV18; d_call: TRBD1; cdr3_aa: CASSPNGQGGTEAFF; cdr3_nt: TGTGCCAGCTCACCTAACGGACAGGGAGGAACTGAAGCTTTCTTT
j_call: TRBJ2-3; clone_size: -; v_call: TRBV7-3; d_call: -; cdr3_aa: CASSLTHRSGSSTDTQYF; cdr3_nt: TGTGCCAGCAGCTTAACCCACCGGAGCGGTTCTAGCACAGATACGCAGTATTTT
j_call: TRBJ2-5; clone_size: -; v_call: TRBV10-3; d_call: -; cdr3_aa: CAISASAIGETQYF; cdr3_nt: TGTGCCATCTCCGCTAGCGCGATAGGAGAGACCCAGTACTTC
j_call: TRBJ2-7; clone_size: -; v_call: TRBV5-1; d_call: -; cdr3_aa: CASSSRVGEAYGGREQYF; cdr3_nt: TGCGCCAGCAGCTCCCGGGTAGGAGAGGCTTACGGGGGAAGGGAGCAGTACTTC
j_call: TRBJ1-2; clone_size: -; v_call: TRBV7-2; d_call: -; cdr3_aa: CASSQTREKGSYYGYTF; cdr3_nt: TGTGCCAGCAGCCAAACACGGGAAAAGGGATCCTACTATGGCTACACCTTC
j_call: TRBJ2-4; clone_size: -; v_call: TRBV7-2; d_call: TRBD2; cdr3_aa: CASSPEGTSGRAKNIQYF; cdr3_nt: TGTGCCAGCAGCCCGGAAGGGACTAGCGGGAGGGCCAAAAACATTCAGTACTTC
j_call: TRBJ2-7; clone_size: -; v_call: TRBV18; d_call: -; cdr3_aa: CASSELSYEQYF; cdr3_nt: TGTGCCAGCTCCGAGCTCTCCTACGAGCAGTACTTC
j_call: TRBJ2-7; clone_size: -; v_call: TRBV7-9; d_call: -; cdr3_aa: CASTPDRTRDYEQYF; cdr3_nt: TGTGCCAGCACCCCGGATAGGACTCGAGACTACGAGCAGTACTTC
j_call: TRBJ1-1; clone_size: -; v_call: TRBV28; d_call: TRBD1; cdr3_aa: CASTVVAGTGVATEAFF; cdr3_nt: TGTGCCAGCACCGTCGTTGCCGGGACAGGGGTGGCCACTGAAGCTTTCTTT
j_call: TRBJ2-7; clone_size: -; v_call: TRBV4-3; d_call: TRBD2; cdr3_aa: CASSQGPAGGSYEQYF; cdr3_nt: TGCGCCAGCAGCCAAGGGCCAGCGGGAGGCTCCTACGAGCAGTACTTC
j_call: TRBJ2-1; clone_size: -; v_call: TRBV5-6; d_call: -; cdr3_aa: CASSPGVGKVSYNEQFF; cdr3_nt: TGTGCCAGCAGCCCCGGGGTGGGGAAGGTCTCCTACAATGAGCAGTTCTTC
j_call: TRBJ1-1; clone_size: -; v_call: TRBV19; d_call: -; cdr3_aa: CASSRGRRAGYTEAFF; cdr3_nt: TGTGCCAGTAGTAGGGGTAGGCGGGCCGGGTACACTGAAGCTTTCTTT
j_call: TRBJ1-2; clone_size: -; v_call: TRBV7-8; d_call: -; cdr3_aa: CASSAGWGDYGYTF; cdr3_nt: TGTGCCAGCAGCGCAGGGTGGGGGGACTATGGCTACACCTTC
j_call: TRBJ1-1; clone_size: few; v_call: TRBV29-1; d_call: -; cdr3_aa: CSVAYRGRENTEAFF; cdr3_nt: TGCAGCGTTGCCTACCGGGGCAGAGAGAACACTGAAGCTTTCTTT
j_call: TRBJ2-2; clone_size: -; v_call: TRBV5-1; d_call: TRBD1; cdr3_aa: CASSSDNTGTGSGELFF; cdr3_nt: TGCGCCAGCAGCTCTGATAATACCGGGACAGGGTCCGGGGAGCTGTTTTTT
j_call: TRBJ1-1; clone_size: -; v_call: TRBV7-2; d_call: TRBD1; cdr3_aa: CASSYGQGGNTEAFF; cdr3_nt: TGTGCCAGCAGCTACGGACAGGGAGGGAACACTGAAGCTTTCTTT
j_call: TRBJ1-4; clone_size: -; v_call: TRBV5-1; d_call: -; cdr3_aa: CASSLGHNEKLFF; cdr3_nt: TGCGCCAGCAGCTTGGGGCATAATGAAAAACTGTTTTTT
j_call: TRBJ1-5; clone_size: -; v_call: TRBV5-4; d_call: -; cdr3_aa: CASSPAGGMYSNQPQHF; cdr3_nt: TGTGCCAGCAGCCCCGCGGGGGGCATGTATAGCAATCAGCCCCAGCATTTT
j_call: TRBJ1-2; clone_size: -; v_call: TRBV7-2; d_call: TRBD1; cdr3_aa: CASSLGGTGVGYTF; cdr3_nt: TGTGCCAGCAGCTTAGGCGGGACAGGGGTTGGCTACACCTTC
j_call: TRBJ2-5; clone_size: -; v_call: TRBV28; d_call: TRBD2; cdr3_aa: CASSLIREGETQYF; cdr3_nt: TGTGCCAGCAGTTTAATCAGGGAGGGAGAGACCCAGTACTTC
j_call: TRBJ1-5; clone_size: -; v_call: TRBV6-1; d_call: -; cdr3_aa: CASSEGWGGNQPQHF; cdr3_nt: TGTGCCAGCAGTGAAGGCTGGGGTGGCAATCAGCCCCAGCATTTT
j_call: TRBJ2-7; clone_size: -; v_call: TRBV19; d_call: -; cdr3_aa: CASSRGLPPYEQYF; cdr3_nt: TGTGCCAGTAGTAGGGGGCTACCCCCCTACGAGCAGTACTTC
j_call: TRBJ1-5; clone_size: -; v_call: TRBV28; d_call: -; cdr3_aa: CASSKGTRYSNQPQHF; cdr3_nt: TGTGCCAGCAGCAAAGGGACAAGGTATAGCAATCAGCCCCAGCATTTT
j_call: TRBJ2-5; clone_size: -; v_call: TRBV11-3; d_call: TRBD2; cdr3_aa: CASSLGLAGEETQYF; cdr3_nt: TGTGCCAGCAGCTTAGGACTAGCGGGAGAAGAGACCCAGTACTTC
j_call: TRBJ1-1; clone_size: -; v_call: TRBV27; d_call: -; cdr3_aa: CASSLSGGTEAFF; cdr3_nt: TGTGCCAGCAGTTTATCGGGGGGGACCGAAGCTTTCTTT
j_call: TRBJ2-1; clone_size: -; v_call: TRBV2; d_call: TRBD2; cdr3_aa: CASRDRLAGSYNEQFF; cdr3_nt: TGTGCCAGCAGGGATCGACTAGCGGGCTCCTACAATGAGCAGTTCTTC
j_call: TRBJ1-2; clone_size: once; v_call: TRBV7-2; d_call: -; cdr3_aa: CASSLAFGEGGYTF; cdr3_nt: TGTGCCAGCAGCTTAGCGTTCGGAGAAGGGGGCTACACCTTC
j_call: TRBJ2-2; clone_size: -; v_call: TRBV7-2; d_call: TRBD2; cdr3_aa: CASSRLAGVSGELFF; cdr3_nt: TGTGCCAGCAGCCGACTCGCGGGAGTCTCCGGGGAGCTGTTTTTT
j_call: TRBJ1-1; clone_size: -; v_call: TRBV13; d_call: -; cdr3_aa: CASSLGGRGNTEAFF; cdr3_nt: TGTGCCAGCAGCTTAGGGGGCAGGGGTAACACTGAAGCTTTCTTT
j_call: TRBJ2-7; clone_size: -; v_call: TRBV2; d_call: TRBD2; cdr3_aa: CASSVLAGAQHDYEQYF; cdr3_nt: TGTGCCAGCAGTGTTCTAGCGGGAGCTCAACATGACTACGAGCAGTACTTC
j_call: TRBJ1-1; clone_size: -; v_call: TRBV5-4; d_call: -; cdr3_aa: CASSLAGQGNTEAFF; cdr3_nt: TGTGCCAGCAGCTTGGCCGGGCAGGGGAACACTGAAGCTTTCTTT
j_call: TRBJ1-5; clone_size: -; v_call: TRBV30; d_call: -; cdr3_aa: CAWSASVDQPQHF; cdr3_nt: TGTGCCTGGAGTGCGTCAGTTGATCAGCCCCAGCATTTT
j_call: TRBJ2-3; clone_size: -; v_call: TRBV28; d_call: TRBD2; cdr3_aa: CASSLQGGPSDTQYF; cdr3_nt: TGTGCCAGCAGTTTGCAGGGAGGGCCCTCAGATACGCAGTATTTT
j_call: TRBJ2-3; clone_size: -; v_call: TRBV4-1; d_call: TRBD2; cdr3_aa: CASSQVAGSTDTQYF; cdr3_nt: TGCGCCAGCAGCCAAGTAGCGGGAAGCACAGATACGCAGTATTTT
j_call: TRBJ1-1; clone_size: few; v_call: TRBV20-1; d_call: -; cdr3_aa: CSAFGLEAFF; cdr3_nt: TGCAGCGCCTTCGGACTTGAAGCTTTCTTT
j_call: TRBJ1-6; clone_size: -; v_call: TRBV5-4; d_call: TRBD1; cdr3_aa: CASSSGQGYNSPLHF; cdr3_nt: TGTGCCAGCAGCTCCGGACAGGGCTATAATTCACCCCTCCACTTT
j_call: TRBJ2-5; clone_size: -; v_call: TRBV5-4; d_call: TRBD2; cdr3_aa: CASSYPSGSFQETQYF; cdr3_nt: TGTGCCAGCAGCTACCCTAGCGGGAGTTTCCAAGAGACCCAGTACTTC
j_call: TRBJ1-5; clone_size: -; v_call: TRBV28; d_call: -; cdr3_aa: CASSSSLRGQPQHF; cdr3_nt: TGTGCCAGCAGTTCCAGTCTACGAGGGCAGCCCCAGCATTTT
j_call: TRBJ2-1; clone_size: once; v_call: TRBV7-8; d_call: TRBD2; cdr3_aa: CASSERTSGNEQFF; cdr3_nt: TGTGCCAGCAGCGAGAGGACTAGCGGCAATGAGCAGTTCTTC
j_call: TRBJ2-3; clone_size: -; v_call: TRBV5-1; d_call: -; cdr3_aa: CASRGFSMSTDTQYF; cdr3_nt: TGCGCCAGCAGAGGATTTTCAATGAGCACAGATACGCAGTATTTT
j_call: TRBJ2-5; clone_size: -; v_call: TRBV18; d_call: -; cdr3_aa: CASSSLNQETQYF; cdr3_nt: TGTGCCAGCTCAAGTCTGAACCAAGAGACCCAGTACTTC
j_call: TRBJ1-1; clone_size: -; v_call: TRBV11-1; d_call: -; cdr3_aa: CASSLKYEAFF; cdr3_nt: TGTGCCAGCAGCTTAAAGTACGAAGCTTTCTTT
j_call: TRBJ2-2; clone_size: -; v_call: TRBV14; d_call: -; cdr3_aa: CASNSNTGELFF; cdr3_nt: TGTGCCAGCAATTCAAACACCGGGGAGCTGTTTTTT
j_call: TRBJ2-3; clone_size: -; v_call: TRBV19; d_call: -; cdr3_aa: CASRGGPEWSTDTQYF; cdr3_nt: TGTGCCAGTAGGGGCGGGCCAGAGTGGAGCACAGATACGCAGTATTTT
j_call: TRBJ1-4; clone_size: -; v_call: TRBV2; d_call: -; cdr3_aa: CASSSYRAINEKLFF; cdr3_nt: TGTGCCAGCAGTTCCTACAGGGCTATTAATGAAAAACTGTTTTTT
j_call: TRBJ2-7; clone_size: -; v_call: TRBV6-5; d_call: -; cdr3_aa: CASSRTASSYEQYF; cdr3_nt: TGTGCCAGCTCTCGGACAGCGAGCTCCTACGAGCAGTACTTC
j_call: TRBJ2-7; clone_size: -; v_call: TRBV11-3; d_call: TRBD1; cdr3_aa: CASSLGQGNGEQYF; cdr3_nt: TGTGCCAGCAGCCTAGGACAGGGGAACGGGGAGCAGTACTTC
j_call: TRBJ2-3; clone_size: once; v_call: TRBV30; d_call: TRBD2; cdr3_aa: CAWSPSGNLPDTQYF; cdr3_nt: TGTGCCTGGAGTCCCAGCGGGAATTTGCCAGATACGCAGTATTTT
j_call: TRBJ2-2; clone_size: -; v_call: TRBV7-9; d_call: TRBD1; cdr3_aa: CASTRQGSNTGELFF; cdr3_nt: TGTGCCAGCACAAGACAGGGCTCGAACACCGGGGAGCTGTTTTTT
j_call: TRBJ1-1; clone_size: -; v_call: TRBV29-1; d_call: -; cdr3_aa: CSVVRKMNTEAFF; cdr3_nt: TGCAGCGTTGTGCGGAAGATGAACACTGAAGCTTTCTTT
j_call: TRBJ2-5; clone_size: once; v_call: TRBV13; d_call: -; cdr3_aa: CASSLVAGPSQETQYF; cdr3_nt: TGTGCCAGCAGCTTAGTGGCGGGACCATCACAAGAGACCCAGTACTTC
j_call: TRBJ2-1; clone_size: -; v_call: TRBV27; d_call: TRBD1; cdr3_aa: CASSLGGQLNEQFF; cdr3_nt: TGTGCCAGCAGTTTAGGGGGACAGTTGAATGAGCAGTTCTTC
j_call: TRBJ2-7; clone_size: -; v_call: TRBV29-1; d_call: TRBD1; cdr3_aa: CSVGGDRSYEQYF; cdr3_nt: TGCAGCGTTGGTGGGGACAGGTCCTACGAGCAGTACTTC
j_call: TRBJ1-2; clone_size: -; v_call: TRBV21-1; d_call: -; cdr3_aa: CASSKASGCVYGYTF; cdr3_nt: TGTGCCAGCAGCAAAGCCTCAGGGTGTGTCTATGGCTACACCTTC
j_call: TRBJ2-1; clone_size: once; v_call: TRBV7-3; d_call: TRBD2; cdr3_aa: CASSLTMASGPFNEQFF; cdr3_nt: TGTGCCAGCAGCTTAACAATGGCTAGCGGGCCTTTTAATGAGCAGTTCTTC